Below are 6 T cell receptor beta chains sequenced from a single sample in a study of human T cells and chemical hapten exposure. One entry per CDR3 protein results from TCRdb running MiXCR on the RACE reads. The sample includes about 84,000 distinct CDR3 sequences, 8.5% to 12% seen only once; the top ten take 4% to 5.5%. Stated time point: patch test 2, 6 weeks after DPC sensitization. Specified treatment: therapeutic diphenylcyclopropenone sensitization with weekly scalp DPC. The sample here was whole blood, taken in connection with sensitization to the hapten diphenylcyclopropenone (DPC). All receptors come from a woman aged 45-60 years with alopecia areata. Some clones in this sample may be carry-over from other donors' samples.

The table lists this clonotype with many counts. V is TRBV3-1 and J is TRBJ2-3; TRBD2 matches 10 bases. This CDR3 spans 16 amino acids. J gave up 5 bases and V 0 bases, and 5 bases lay outside the gene matches. Germline values: CDR1 LGHDT, CDR2 YNNKEL (reference sequence). The CDR3 region has the DNA TGTGCCAGCAGCCAAGATGTAGCGGGAGGCGTAGATACGCAGTATTTT. Protein: CASSQDVAGGVDTQYF.

In its sample, this clonotype was seen a few times. The chain uses TRBV20-1 and TRBJ1-1; TRBD1 is a possible D gene (5 bases). The germline V gene encodes CDR1 DFQATT and CDR2 SNEGSKA (reference sequence). The CDR3 totals 16 residues. The germline V and J ends were trimmed by 3 bases and 5 bases, with 22 bases remaining between them. The DNA for the CDR3 is TGCAGTGCTAGCGGGGGTGTTTTGGGGCGTGGTACTGAAGCTTTCTTT. Its translation: CSASGGVLGRGTEAFF.

This clonotype was found many times. The junction departs from the called germline gene at one end, perhaps through a read error. This rearrangement joins TRBV14 to TRBJ2-7; D remains unclear. This CDR3 is built from 9 residues. Germline CDR1 reads SGHDN; CDR2 reads FVKESK. DNA for the CDR3: TGTGCCAGCAGCCAAGATAGGCACTTC. This sequence encodes CASSQDRHF. Full variable domain (remainder filled in from reference TRBV14 and TRBJ2-7): EAGVTQFPSHSVIEKGQTVTLRCDPISGHDNLYWYRRVMGKEIKFLLHFVKESKQDESGMPNNRFLAERTGGTYSTLKVQPAELEDSGVYFCASSQDRHFGPGTRLTVT.

This clonotype has at least ten counts. The chain uses TRBV7-9 and TRBJ1-4, with 8 positions matching TRBD1. V shed 6 bases and J 5 bases; nucleotides not matched to a gene: 5. The CDR3 runs to 14 residues. Germline V gives CDR1 SEHNR, CDR2 FQNEAQ (reference sequence). The DNA of the CDR3 is TGTGCCAGCAGGAGCCGACAGGGGAATGAAAAACTGTTTTTT. It encodes CASRSRQGNEKLFF.

In this sample, this clonotype turned up a few times. The chain combines TRBV5-1 with TRBJ2-3, with D unresolved. Germline lookup yields CDR1 SGHRS and CDR2 YFSETQ. The CDR3 length is 14 residues. The V end lost 2 bases, the J end lost 4 bases, and 11 bases lay between the germline ends. The CDR3 here is CASSFEGSADTQYF. The CDR3 DNA is TGCGCCAGCAGCTTCGAAGGGTCGGCAGATACGCAGTATTTT.

This clonotype occurred a few times. The genes are TRBV5-4 and TRBJ2-1; D is possibly TRBD2 (6 bases). This CDR3 region has 14 residues. The germline gives CDR1 SGHNT, CDR2 YYREEE (reference sequence). V was shortened by 0 bases and J by 5 bases, with 9 bases between the two germline ends. CDR3 in DNA: TGTGCCAGCAGCTTGGCTACTAGCAACAATGAGCAGTTCTTC. Amino acids: CASSLATSNNEQFF.